This T cell receptor (beta chain) derives from a study of spatial heterogeneity in lung cancer. A word on this clonotype: Its antigen is still unknown.

Time point noted: blood at routine non-recurrence follow-up after resection. Study conclusions and caveats: There were more appearances of ubiquitous expanded tumor TCRs in blood at resection than at follow-up.

MiXCR, run by TCRdb on the 5' RACE reads, gives a single entry per CDR3 protein. The table includes 15,000 to 20,000 distinct CDR3 sequences, about 8.9% detected once. The clonotype originates from a male donor with early-stage non-small cell lung cancer. This material consisted of PBMCs, taken at follow-up.

CDR3 protein: CASSLMTGANTEAFF. DNA of the CDR3: TGTGCCAGCAGTTTAATGACAGGGGCGAACACTGAAGCTTTCTTT. This rearrangement joins TRBV28 to TRBJ1-1; 8 nucleotides align to TRBD1. Germline V gene lookup returns CDR1 MDHEN and CDR2 SYDVKM. V lost 2 bases to trimming and J lost 1 base; unmatched junction nucleotides: 3. The CDR3 totals 15 residues.